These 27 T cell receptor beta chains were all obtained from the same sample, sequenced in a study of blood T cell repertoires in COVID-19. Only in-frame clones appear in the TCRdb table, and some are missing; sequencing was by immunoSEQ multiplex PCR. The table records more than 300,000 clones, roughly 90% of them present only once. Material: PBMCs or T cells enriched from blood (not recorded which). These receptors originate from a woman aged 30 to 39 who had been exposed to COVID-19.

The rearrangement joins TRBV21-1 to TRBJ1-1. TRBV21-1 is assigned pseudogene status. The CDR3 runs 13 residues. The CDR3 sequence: CASRDPGGFEAFF. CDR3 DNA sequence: TGTGCCAGCAGGGATCCGGGAGGATTTGAAGCTTTCTTT.

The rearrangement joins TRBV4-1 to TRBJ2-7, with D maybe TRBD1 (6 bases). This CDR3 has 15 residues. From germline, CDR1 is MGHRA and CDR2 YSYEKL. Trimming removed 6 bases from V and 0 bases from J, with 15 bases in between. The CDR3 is CASRLNTGSSYEQYF. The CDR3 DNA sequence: TGCGCCAGCAGATTGAACACAGGGAGCTCCTACGAGCAGTACTTC.

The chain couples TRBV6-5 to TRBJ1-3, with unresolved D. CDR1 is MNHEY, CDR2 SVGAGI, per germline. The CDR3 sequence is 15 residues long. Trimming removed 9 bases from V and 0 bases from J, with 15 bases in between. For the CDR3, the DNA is TGTGCCAGTAATTCAGGCACCGTCTCTGGAAACACCATATATTTT. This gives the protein CASNSGTVSGNTIYF.

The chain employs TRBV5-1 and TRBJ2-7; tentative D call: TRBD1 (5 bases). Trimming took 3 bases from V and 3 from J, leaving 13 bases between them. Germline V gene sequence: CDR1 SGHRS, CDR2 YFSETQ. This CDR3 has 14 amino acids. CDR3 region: CASSSRQPIYEQYF. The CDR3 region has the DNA TGCGCCAGCAGCTCCCGACAGCCAATCTACGAGCAGTACTTC.

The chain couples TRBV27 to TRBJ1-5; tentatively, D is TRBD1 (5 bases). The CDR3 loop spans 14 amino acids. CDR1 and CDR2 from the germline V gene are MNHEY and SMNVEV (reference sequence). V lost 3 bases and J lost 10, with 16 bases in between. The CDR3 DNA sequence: TGTGCCAGCAGTTTCCGGCAGGGTTGGTTCCCCCAGCATTTT. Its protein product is CASSFRQGWFPQHF.

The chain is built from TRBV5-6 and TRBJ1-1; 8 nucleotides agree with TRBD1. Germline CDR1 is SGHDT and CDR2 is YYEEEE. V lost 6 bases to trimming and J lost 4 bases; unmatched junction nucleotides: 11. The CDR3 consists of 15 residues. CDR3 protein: CASTGKTTGGTEAFF. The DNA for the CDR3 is TGTGCCAGCACCGGGAAGACAACAGGGGGCACTGAAGCTTTCTTT.

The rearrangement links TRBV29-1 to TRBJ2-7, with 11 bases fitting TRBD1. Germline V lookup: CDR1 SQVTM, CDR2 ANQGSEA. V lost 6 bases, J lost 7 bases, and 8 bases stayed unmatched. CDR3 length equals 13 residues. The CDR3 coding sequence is TGCAGCGTATCAGGACAGGGGGCGCGGGAGCAGTACTTC. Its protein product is CSVSGQGAREQYF.

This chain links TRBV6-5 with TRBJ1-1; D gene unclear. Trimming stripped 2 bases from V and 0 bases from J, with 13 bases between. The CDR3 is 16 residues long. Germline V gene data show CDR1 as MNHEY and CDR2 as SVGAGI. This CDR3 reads CASSYPEGRMNTEAFF. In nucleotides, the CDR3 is TGTGCCAGCAGTTACCCCGAGGGCAGAATGAACACTGAAGCTTTCTTT.

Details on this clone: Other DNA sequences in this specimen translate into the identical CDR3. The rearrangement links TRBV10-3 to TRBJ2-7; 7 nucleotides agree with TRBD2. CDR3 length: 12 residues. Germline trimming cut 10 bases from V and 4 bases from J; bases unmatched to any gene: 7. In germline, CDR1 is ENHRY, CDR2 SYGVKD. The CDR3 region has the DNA TGTGCCACCCGGGGAGGGTCATACGAGCAGTACTTC. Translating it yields CATRGGSYEQYF.

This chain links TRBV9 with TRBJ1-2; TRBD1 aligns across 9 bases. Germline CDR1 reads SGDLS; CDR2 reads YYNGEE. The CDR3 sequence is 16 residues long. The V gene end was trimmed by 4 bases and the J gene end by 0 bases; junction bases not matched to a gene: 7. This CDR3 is CASSPGGDRANYGYTF. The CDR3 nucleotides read TGTGCCAGCAGCCCTGGGGGGGACAGGGCTAACTATGGCTACACCTTC.

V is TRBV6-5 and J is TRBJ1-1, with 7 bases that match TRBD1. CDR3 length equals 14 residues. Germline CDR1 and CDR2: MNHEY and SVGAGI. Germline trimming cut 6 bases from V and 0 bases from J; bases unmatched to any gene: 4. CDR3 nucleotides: TGTGCCAGCAGCAGGACAGGCATGAACACTGAAGCTTTCTTT. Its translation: CASSRTGMNTEAFF.

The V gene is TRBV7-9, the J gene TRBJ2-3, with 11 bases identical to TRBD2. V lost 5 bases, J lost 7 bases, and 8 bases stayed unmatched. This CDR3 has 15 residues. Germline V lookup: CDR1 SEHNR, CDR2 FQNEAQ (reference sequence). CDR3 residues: CASSEGLAGTYTQYF. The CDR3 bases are TGTGCCAGCAGCGAAGGACTAGCGGGTACTTATACGCAGTATTTT.

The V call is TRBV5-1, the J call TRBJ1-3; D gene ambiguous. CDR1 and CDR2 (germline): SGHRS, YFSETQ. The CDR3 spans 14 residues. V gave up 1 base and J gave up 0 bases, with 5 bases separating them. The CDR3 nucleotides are TGCGCCAGCAGCTTGTACACCTCTGGAAACACCATATATTTT. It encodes CASSLYTSGNTIYF. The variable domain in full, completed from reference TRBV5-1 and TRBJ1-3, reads KAGVTQTPRYLIKTRGQQVTLSCSPISGHRSVSWYQQTPGQGLQFLFEYFSETQRNKGNFPGRFSGRQFSNSRSEMNVSTLELGDSALYLCASSLYTSGNTIYFGEGSWLTVV.

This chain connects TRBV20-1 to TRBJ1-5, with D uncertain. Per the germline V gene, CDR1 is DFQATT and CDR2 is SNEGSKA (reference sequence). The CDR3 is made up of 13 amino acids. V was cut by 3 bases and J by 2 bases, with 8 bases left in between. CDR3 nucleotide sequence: TGCAGTGCTAGTGGCGCTGGCAATCAGCCCCAGCATTTT. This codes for CSASGAGNQPQHF.

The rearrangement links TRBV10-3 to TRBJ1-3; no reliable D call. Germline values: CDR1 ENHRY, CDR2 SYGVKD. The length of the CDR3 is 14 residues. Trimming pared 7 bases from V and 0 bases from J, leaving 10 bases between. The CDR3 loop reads CAITPGNSGNTIYF. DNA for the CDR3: TGTGCCATCACCCCGGGAAACTCTGGAAACACCATATATTTT.

The CDR3 sequence: CASSQEGIAHRRDTQYF. CDR3 bases: TGTGCCAGCAGCCAAGAGGGAATAGCGCATAGGAGAGATACGCAGTATTTT. The chain joins TRBV4-2 to TRBJ2-3, with TRBD2 as a possible D gene (5 bases). The germline V gene has CDR1 LGHNA and CDR2 YNFKEQ. V was clipped by 0 bases and J by 5 bases, with 18 bases between them. The CDR3 totals 17 residues.

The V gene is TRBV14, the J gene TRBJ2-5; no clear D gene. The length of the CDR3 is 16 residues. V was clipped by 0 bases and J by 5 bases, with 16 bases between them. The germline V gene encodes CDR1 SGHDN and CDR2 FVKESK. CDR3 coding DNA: TGTGCCAGCAGCCAAGAGTTGCTGGCGGCCCGGGAGACCCAGTACTTC. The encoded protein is CASSQELLAARETQYF.

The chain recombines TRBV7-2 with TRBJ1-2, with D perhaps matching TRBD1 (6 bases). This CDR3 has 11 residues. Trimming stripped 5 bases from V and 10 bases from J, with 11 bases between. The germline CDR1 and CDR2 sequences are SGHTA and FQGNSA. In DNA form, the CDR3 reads TGTGCCAGCAGCCCAGGACAGATCTACACCTTC. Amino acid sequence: CASSPGQIYTF.

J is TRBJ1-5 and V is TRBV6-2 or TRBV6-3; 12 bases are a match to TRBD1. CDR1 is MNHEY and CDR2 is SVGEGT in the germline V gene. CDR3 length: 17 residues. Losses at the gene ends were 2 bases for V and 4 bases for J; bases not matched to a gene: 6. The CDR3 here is CASSYIPGQGANQPQHF. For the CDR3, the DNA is TGTGCCAGCAGTTACATTCCGGGACAGGGGGCGAATCAGCCCCAGCATTTT.

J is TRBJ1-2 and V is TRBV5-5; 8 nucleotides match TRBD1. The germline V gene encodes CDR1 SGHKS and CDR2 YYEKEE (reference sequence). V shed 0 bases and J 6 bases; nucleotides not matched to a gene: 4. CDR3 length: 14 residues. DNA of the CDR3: TGTGCCAGCAGCTTGGCAGGGGGCGGGAATGGCTACACCTTC. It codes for CASSLAGGGNGYTF.

CDR3 loop: CASSRDRGLNTGELFF. In DNA form, the CDR3 reads TGTGCCAGCAGCCGAGACAGGGGACTAAACACCGGGGAGCTGTTTTTT. This chain joins TRBV6-2 or TRBV6-3 and TRBJ2-2, with a weak D call TRBD1 (8 bases). Trimming cost V 6 bases and J 2 bases, with 16 bases left between them. Germline V CDR1 and CDR2: MNHEY, SVGEGT. The CDR3 is made up of 16 amino acids.

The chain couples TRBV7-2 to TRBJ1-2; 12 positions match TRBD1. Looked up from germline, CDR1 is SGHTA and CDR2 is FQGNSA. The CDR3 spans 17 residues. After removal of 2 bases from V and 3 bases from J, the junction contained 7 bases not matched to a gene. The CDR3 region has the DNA TGTGCCAGCAGCTTATGGGGGACAGGGGGCATTCACTATGGCTACACCTTC. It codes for CASSLWGTGGIHYGYTF. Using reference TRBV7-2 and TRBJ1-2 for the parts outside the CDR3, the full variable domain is GAGVSQSPSNKVTEKGKDVELRCDPISGHTALYWYRQSLGQGLEFLIYFQGNSAPDKSGLPSDRFSAERTGGSVSTLTIQRTQQEDSAVYLCASSLWGTGGIHYGYTFGSGTRLTVV.

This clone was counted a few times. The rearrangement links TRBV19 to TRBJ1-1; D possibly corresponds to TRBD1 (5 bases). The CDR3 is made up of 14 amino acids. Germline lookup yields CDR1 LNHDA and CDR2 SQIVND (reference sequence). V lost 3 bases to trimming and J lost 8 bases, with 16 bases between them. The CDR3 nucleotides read TGTGCCAGTAGTATTCGTTTCGACAGAGTAGAAGCTTTCTTT. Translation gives CASSIRFDRVEAFF. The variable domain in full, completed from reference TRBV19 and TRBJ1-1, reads DGGITQSPKYLFRKEGQNVTLSCEQNLNHDAMYWYRQDPGQGLRLIYYSQIVNDFQKGDIAEGYSVSREKKESFPLTVTSAQKNPTAFYLCASSIRFDRVEAFFGQGTRLTVV.

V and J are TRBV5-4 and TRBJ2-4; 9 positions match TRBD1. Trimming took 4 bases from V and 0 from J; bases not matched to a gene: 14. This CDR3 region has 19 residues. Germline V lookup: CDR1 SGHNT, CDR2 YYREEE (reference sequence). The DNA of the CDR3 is TGTGCCAGCAGCCCGGACAGGGGCCTCACCCCATTAGCCAAAAACATTCAGTACTTC. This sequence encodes CASSPDRGLTPLAKNIQYF.

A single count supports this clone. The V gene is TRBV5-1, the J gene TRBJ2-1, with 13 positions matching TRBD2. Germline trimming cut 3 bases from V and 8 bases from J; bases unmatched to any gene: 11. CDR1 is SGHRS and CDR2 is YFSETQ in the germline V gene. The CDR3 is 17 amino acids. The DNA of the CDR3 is TGCGCCAGCAGCTCATACAGTACTAGCGGGGGGGCTGATGAGCAGTTCTTC. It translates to CASSSYSTSGGADEQFF. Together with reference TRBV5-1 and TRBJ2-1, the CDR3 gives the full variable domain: KAGVTQTPRYLIKTRGQQVTLSCSPISGHRSVSWYQQTPGQGLQFLFEYFSETQRNKGNFPGRFSGRQFSNSRSEMNVSTLELGDSALYLCASSSYSTSGGADEQFFGPGTRLTVL.

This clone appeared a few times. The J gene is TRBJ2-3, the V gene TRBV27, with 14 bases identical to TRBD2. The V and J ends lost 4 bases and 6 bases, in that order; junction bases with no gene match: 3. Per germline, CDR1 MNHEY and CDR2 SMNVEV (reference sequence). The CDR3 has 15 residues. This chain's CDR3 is CASSSGLAGVDTQYF. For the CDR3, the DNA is TGTGCCAGCAGTTCGGGACTAGCGGGGGTCGATACGCAGTATTTT.

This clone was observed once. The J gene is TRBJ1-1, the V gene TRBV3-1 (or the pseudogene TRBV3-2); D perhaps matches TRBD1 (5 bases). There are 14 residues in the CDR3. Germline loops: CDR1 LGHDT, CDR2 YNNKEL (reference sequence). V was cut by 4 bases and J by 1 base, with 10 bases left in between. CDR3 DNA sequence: TGTGCCAGCAGCCCGGGACTGGGGAACACTGAAGCTTTCTTT. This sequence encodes CASSPGLGNTEAFF.